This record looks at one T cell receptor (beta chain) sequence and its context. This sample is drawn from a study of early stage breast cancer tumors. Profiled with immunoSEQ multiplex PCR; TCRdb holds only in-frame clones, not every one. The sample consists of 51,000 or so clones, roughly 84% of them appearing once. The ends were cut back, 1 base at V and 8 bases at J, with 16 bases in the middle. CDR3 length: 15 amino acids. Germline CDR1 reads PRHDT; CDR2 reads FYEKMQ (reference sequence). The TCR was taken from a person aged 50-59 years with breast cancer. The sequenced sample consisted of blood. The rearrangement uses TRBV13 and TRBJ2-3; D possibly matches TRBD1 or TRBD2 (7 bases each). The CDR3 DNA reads TGTGCCAGCAGCTTAGTTACAGGGGAGGGCGGTACGCAGTATTTT. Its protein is CASSLVTGEGGTQYF.